The entry that follows covers one TCR beta chain sequence. Categorization into cohorts depended on clinical history that participants reported. This entry comes from a study of blood T cell repertoires in COVID-19. Overall study context: The samples span acute and convalescent COVID-19 from the United States, Italy and Spain.

Produced via immunoSEQ multiplex PCR; TCRdb's table is partial and in-frame only. The table has a few hundred thousand clones, around 84% seen once. The V and J ends lost 3 bases and 8 bases, in that order; junction bases with no gene match: 11. The CDR3 has 16 amino acids. In germline, CDR1 is MNHEY, CDR2 SMNVEV (reference sequence). Sequenced material: PBMCs or T cells enriched from blood (not recorded which). This TCR was recovered from a man aged 25-40 years with acute COVID-19. V and J are TRBV27 and TRBJ2-1, with 9 bases matching TRBD2. In DNA, the CDR3 is TGTGCCAGCAGTTTCTCGGGCGGGGGGGCCCGTGATGAGCAGTTCTTC. It specifies CASSFSGGGARDEQFF.